The 12 T cell receptor beta chains below were found in one sample sequenced in a study of shared clonotypes between healthy human individuals. Assay: immunoSEQ multiplex PCR; the TCRdb copy retains only in-frame clones and omits some. In the table there are millions of clones, 90% to 95% of which are singletons. Sample: naive CD4+ T cells sorted from blood. Subset here: CD45RA+ positively selected. The receptor set was obtained from a man aged 18 to 29 in good health.

This chain joins TRBV5-8 and TRBJ2-1, with 8 nucleotides matching TRBD2. With 1 base clipped from V and 7 bases from J, the junction kept 1 base outside the gene matches. CDR3 length equals 13 residues. Looked up from germline, CDR1 is SGHTS and CDR2 is YDEGEE. In DNA form, the CDR3 reads TGTGCCAGCAGCTTGAGACTAGCGAATGAGCAGTTCTTC. This codes for CASSLRLANEQFF.

The chain is built from TRBV7-2 and TRBJ2-2, with 11 bases fitting TRBD2. The CDR3 spans 15 residues. V trimming: 3 bases; J trimming: 4 bases; junction bases outside the gene matches: 1. Germline V gives CDR1 SGHTA, CDR2 FQGNSA. Here the CDR3 DNA reads TGTGCCAGCAGCTTGACTAGCGGGACCACCGGGGAGCTGTTTTTT. It encodes CASSLTSGTTGELFF.

The chain employs TRBV7-9 and TRBJ2-1; D may be TRBD1 (6 bases). V was cut by 11 bases and J by 1 base, with 15 bases left in between. This CDR3 comprises 14 residues. Per the germline V gene, CDR1 is SEHNR and CDR2 is FQNEAQ (reference sequence). The CDR3 loop is CAVIGTGSYNEQFF. The DNA of the CDR3 is TGTGCCGTAATTGGAACAGGGTCCTACAATGAGCAGTTCTTC.

Remarks on this clone: This sample includes further DNA sequences coding for the same CDR3. The V call is TRBV2, the J call TRBJ2-7; maybe TRBD2 (5 bases). Trimming stripped 6 bases from V and 0 bases from J, with 12 bases between. The CDR3 extends over 14 amino acids. Germline CDR1 reads SNHLY; CDR2 reads FYNNEI. The CDR3 reads CASRNRDNSYEQYF. CDR3 coding DNA: TGTGCCAGCAGAAACCGGGATAACTCCTACGAGCAGTACTTC.

The chain links TRBV5-1 to TRBJ2-3, with a possible D match to TRBD1 (6 bases). V was pared by 5 bases and J by 1 base, with 17 bases between. The CDR3 totals 16 residues. Germline V gives CDR1 SGHRS, CDR2 YFSETQ. CDR3 in amino acids: CASRSDPGARTDTQYF. In DNA form, the CDR3 reads TGCGCCAGCAGATCGGATCCAGGGGCTCGCACAGATACGCAGTATTTT.

The chain employs TRBV18 and TRBJ2-7, with D perhaps TRBD1 (5 bases). The CDR3 is made up of 13 amino acids. Germline CDR1 is KGHSH and CDR2 is LQKENI. Trimming removed 6 bases at V and 3 bases at J, with 12 bases between. The CDR3 DNA follows: TGTGCCAGCTCTTCAGGGATGATCTACGAGCAGTACTTC. This translates into CASSSGMIYEQYF.

The rearrangement uses TRBV2 and TRBJ1-4; TRBD1 matches 7 bases. Germline V gives CDR1 SNHLY, CDR2 FYNNEI. V dropped 6 bases and J dropped 4; count of bases not matched to a gene: 5. The CDR3 is made up of 14 amino acids. The CDR3 coding sequence is TGTGCCAGCAGGCGGGACAGAGATAATGAAAAACTGTTTTTT. This codes for CASRRDRDNEKLFF. The whole variable domain, filled in from reference TRBV2 and TRBJ1-4, reads EPEVTQTPSHQVTQMGQEVILRCVPISNHLYFYWYRQILGQKVEFLVSFYNNEISEKSEIFDDQFSVERPDGSNFTLKIRSTKLEDSAMYFCASRRDRDNEKLFFGSGTQLSVL.

Details on this clone: Within the sample, other DNA sequences also encode this same CDR3. DNA for the CDR3: TGTGCCAGCTCACCACCTTTGAACACTGAAGCTTTCTTT. The encoded protein is CASSPPLNTEAFF. This chain links TRBV18 with TRBJ1-1; D is unclear. This CDR3 is 13 amino acids long. Trimming took 0 bases from V and 0 from J, leaving 2 bases between them. Per germline, CDR1 KGHSH and CDR2 LQKENI.

V and J are TRBV7-9 and TRBJ1-2; D perhaps matches TRBD1 (6 bases). The ends were cut back, 5 bases at V and 6 bases at J, with 13 bases in the middle. This CDR3 comprises 13 residues. CDR1 and CDR2 (germline): SEHNR, FQNEAQ (reference sequence). The CDR3 region is CASSLTGTDGYTF. CDR3 in DNA: TGTGCCAGCAGCCTAACAGGGACGGATGGCTACACCTTC. Full variable domain (rest looked up from reference TRBV7-9 and TRBJ1-2): DTGVSQNPRHKITKRGQNVTFRCDPISEHNRLYWYRQTLGQGPEFLTYFQNEAQLEKSRLLSDRFSAERPKGSFSTLEIQRTEQGDSAMYLCASSLTGTDGYTFGSGTRLTVV.

Turning to this clone: The sample carries other DNA sequences with the same CDR3. This chain links TRBV9 with TRBJ1-5; D gene unclear. Germline assignment: CDR1 SGDLS and CDR2 YYNGEE. Trimming took off 0 bases at V and 1 base at J, with 8 bases between the two ends. CDR3 length equals 15 residues. For the CDR3, the DNA is TGTGCCAGCAGCGTAGGCCAGGAGAGCAATCAGCCCCAGCATTTT. It translates to CASSVGQESNQPQHF.

This chain links TRBV25-1 with TRBJ2-5; the D gene is possibly TRBD2 (7 bases). CDR3 size: 16 residues. The V gene's germline CDR1 is MGHDK and CDR2 SYGVNS. V shed 6 bases and J shed 2 bases, with 19 bases lying between them. CDR3 loop: CASSRGGGGLQETQYF. CDR3 DNA: TGTGCCAGCAGCCGGGGCGGCGGGGGCCTACAAGAGACCCAGTACTTC. Full variable domain (remainder filled in from reference TRBV25-1 and TRBJ2-5): EADIYQTPRYLVIGTGKKITLECSQTMGHDKMYWYQQDPGMELHLIHYSYGVNSTEKGDLSSESTVSRIRTEHFPLTLESARPSHTSQYLCASSRGGGGLQETQYFGPGTRLLVL.

As for this clone: This same CDR3 is encoded by further DNA sequences in the sample. This chain connects TRBV5-1 to TRBJ2-7, with 7 bases aligning to TRBD1. Trimming took 5 bases from V and 0 from J; bases not matched to a gene: 8. Germline CDR1 is SGHRS and CDR2 is YFSETQ. CDR3 length: 15 residues. The CDR3 is CASSRDSPSSYEQYF. The CDR3 bases are TGCGCCAGCAGTAGGGACAGTCCGAGCTCCTACGAGCAGTACTTC.